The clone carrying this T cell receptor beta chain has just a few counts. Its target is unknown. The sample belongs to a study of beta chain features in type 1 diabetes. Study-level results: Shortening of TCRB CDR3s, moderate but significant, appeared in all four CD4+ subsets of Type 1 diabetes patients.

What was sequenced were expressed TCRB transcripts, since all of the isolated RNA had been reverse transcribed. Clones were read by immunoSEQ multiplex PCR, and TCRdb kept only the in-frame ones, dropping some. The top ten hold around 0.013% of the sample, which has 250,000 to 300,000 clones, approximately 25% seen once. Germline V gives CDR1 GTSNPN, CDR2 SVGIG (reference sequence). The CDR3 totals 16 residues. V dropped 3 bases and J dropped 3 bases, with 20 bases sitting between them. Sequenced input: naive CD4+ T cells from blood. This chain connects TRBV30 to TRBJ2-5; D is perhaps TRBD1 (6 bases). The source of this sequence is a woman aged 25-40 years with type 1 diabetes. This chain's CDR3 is CAWSRGQLGGKETQYF. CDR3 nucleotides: TGTGCCTGGAGCCGGGGACAATTGGGTGGTAAAGAGACCCAGTACTTC. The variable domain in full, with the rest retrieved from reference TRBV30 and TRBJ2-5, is SQTIHQWPATLVQPVGSPLSLECTVEGTSNPNLYWYRQAAGRGLQLLFYSVGIGQISSEVPQNLSASRPQDRQFILSSKKLLLSDSGFYLCAWSRGQLGGKETQYFGPGTRLLVL.